The clone carrying this T cell receptor beta chain occurred once. These data originate in a study of shared T cell receptors in the human thymus. Germline CDR1 and CDR2: SGHTS and YDEGEE. The V segment lost 0 bases and the J segment 0 bases; nucleotides outside the gene matches: 5. The CDR3 is made up of 16 amino acids. Data came from immunoSEQ multiplex PCR; TCRdb stores just in-frame clones and leaves some out. Of hundreds of thousands of clones detected, roughly 90% appear once; the ten largest clones hold around 0.0099%. The same sample was also studied in work on human thymus T cells. Turning to that study: Resections that were taken during corrective heart surgery supplied the thymus tissue. Usage of V and J genes appeared biased in thymic and blood repertoires. Among unrelated individuals, related research reported thymic repertoires that overlapped highly.

The V call is TRBV5-8, the J call TRBJ1-1; 7 nucleotides align to TRBD1. The origin of this receptor is a boy younger than two with a congenital heart defect. Input material: thymocytes. The CDR3 region is CASSLGGTELNTEAFF. For the CDR3, the DNA is TGTGCCAGCAGCTTGGGGGGGACAGAACTGAACACTGAAGCTTTCTTT.